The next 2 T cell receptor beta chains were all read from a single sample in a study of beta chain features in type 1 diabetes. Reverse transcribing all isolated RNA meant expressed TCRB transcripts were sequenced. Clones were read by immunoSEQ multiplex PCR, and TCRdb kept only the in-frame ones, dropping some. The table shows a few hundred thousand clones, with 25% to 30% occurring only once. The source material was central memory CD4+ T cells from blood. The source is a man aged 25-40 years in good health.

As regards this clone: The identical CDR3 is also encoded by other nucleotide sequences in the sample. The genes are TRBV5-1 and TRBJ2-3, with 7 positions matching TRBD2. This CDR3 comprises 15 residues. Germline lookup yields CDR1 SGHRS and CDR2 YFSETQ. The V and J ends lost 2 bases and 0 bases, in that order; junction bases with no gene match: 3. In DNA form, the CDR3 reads TGCGCCAGCAGCTTAGCGGGGACGAGCACAGATACGCAGTATTTT. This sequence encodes CASSLAGTSTDTQYF.

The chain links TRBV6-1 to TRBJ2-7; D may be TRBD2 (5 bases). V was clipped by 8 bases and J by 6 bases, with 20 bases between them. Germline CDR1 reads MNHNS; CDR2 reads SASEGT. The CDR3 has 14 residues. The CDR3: CASVPRVARGEQYF. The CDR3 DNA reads TGTGCCAGCGTTCCGCGGGTAGCGAGAGGCGAGCAGTACTTC.